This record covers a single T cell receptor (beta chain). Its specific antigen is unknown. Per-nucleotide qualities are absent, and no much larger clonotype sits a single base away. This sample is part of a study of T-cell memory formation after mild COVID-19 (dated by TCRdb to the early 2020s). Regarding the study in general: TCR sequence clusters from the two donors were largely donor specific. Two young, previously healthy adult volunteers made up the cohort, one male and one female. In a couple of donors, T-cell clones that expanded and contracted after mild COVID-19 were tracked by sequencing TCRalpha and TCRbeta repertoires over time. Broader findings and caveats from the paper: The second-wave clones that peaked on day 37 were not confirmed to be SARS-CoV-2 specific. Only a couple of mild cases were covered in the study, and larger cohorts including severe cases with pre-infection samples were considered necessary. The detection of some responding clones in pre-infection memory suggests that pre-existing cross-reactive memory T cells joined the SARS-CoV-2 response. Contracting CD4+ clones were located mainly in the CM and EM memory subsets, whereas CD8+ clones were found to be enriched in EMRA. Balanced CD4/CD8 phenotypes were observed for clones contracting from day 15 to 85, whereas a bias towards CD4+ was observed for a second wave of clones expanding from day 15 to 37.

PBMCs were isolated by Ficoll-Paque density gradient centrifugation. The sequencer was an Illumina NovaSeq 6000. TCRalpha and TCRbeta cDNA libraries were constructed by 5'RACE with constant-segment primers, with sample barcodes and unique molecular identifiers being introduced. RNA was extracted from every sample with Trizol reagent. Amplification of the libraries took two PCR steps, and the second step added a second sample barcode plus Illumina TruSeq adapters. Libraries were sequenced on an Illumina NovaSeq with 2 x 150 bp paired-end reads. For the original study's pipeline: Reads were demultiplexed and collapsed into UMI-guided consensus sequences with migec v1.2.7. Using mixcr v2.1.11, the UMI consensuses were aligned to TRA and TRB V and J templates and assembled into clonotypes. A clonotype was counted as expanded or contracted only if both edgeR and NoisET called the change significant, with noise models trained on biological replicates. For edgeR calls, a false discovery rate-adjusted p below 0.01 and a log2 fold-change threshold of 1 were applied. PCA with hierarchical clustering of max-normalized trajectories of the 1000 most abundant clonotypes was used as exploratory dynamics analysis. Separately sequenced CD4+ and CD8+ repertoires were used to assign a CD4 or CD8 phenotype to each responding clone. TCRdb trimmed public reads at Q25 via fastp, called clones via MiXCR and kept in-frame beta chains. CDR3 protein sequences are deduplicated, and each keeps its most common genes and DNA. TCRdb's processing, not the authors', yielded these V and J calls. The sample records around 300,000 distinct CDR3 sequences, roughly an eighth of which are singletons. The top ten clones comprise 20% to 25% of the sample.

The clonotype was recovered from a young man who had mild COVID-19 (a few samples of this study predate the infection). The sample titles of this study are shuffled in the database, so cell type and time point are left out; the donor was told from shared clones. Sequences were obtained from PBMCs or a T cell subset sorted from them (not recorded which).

The CDR3 region has the sequence CSASRDERRDTQYF. The nucleotide sequence is TGCAGTGCTAGCCGAGACGAAAGGAGAGATACGCAGTATTTT. In this chain, TRBV20-1 is recombined with TRBJ2-3; there is no confident call for the D gene. Per the germline V gene (reference sequence), DFQATT is the CDR1 and SNEGSKA is the CDR2. The CDR3 runs 14 amino acids, cysteine and phenylalanine included. The sequence is cut down to CDR3 DNA, 42 bases in frame from base 1. Relative to germline, V is 3 bases shorter and J is 5 bases shorter, with 15 bases between their ends.